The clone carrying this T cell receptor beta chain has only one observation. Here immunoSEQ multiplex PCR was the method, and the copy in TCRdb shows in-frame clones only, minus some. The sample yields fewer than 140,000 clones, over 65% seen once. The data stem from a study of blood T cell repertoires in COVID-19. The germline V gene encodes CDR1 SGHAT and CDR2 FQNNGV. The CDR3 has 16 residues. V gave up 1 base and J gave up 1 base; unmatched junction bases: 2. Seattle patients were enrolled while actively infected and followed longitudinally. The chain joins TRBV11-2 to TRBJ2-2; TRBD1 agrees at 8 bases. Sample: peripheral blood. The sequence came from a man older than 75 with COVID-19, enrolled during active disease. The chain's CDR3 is CASSLGGTGNTGELFF. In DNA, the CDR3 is TGTGCCAGCAGCTTAGGGGGGACAGGGAACACCGGGGAGCTGTTTTTT.